This T cell receptor (beta chain) comes out of a study of blood T cell repertoires in COVID-19. Study-wide context: Researchers got acute and convalescent COVID-19 samples from the United States, Italy and Spain.

Original methodology: How many nucleated cells were present was estimated from reference gene primer amplification. Sequencing was performed with immunoSEQ multiplex PCR; in TCRdb, only in-frame clones are kept and a portion is missing. That table gives V, J and clone size, and the DNA gave D and trimming. The sample lists 280,000 or so clones, about four fifths seen once, with approximately 9% in the top ten. With V trimmed by 0 bases and J by 6 bases, 6 bases remained unmatched. CDR1 and CDR2 from the germline V gene are SGDLS and YYNGEE. The CDR3 is made up of 15 amino acids. The specimen was peripheral blood. The TCR comes from a woman between 45 and 65 years old who had recovered from COVID-19. The chain couples TRBV9 to TRBJ2-3, with 8 bases fitting TRBD2. As DNA, the CDR3 is TGTGCCAGCAGCGTAGGGGTAGCGGGGTTGGATACGCAGTATTTT. It specifies CASSVGVAGLDTQYF.